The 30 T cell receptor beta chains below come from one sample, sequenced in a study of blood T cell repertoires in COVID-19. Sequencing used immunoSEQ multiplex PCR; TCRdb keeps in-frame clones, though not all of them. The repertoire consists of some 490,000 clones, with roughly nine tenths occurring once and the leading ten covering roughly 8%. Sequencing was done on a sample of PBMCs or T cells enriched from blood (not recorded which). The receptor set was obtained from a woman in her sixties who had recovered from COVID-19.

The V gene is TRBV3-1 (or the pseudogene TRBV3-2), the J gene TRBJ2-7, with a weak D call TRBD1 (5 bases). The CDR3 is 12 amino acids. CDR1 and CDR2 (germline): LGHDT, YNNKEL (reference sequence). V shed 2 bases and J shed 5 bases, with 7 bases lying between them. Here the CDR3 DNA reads TGTGCCAGCAGCCAAACAGGTCACGAGCAGTACTTC. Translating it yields CASSQTGHEQYF.

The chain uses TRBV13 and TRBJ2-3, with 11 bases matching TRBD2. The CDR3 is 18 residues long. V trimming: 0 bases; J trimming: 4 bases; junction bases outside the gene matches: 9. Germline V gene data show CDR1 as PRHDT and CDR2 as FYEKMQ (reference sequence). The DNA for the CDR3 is TGTGCCAGCAGCTTAGGCGGTAGCGGGGGGGCGTTATCAGATACGCAGTATTTT. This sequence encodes CASSLGGSGGALSDTQYF. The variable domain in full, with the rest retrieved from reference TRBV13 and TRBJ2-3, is AAGVIQSPRHLIKEKRETATLKCYPIPRHDTVYWYQQGPGQDPQFLISFYEKMQSDKGSIPDRFSAQQFSDYHSELNMSSLELGDSALYFCASSLGGSGGALSDTQYFGPGTRLTVL.

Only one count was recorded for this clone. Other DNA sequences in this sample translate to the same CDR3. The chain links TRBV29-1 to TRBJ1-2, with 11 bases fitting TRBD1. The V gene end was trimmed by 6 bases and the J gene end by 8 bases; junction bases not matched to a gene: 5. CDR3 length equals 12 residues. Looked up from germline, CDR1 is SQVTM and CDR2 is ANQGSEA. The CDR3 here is CSVGTGGQGYTF. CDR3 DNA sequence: TGCAGCGTAGGGACAGGGGGGCAAGGCTACACCTTC.

The CDR3 DNA reads TGTGCCAGTGCCTCGGGGGCCGGGGAGCTGTTTTTT. Residues: CASASGAGELFF. The rearrangement joins TRBV19 to TRBJ2-2; tentative D call: TRBD2 (6 bases). CDR1 is LNHDA, CDR2 SQIVND, per germline (reference sequence). Trimming stripped 8 bases from V and 6 bases from J, with 10 bases between. The CDR3 spans 12 residues.

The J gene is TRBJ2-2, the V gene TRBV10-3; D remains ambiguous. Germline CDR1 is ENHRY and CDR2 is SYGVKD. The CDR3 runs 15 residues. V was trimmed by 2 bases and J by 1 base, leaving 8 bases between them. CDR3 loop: CAISEKRENTGELFF. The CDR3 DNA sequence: TGTGCCATCAGTGAGAAGCGTGAGAACACCGGGGAGCTGTTTTTT.

The CDR3 loop is CASSKTGIGGSPLHF. The DNA of the CDR3 is TGTGCCAGCAGTAAAACAGGGATTGGAGGTTCACCCCTCCACTTT. The rearrangement uses TRBV6-5 and TRBJ1-6; D might be TRBD1 (6 bases). CDR1 and CDR2 from the germline V gene are MNHEY and SVGAGI. The CDR3 extends over 15 amino acids. V lost 5 bases, J lost 9 bases, and 17 bases lay in between.

DNA for the CDR3: TGTGCCAGCAGCGTAACTAGCGGGGGAGGGGAGACCCAGTACTTC. Translated, it gives CASSVTSGGGETQYF. The chain recombines TRBV9 with TRBJ2-5; the match to TRBD2 covers 11 bases. The germline gives CDR1 SGDLS, CDR2 YYNGEE. This CDR3 comprises 15 residues. V was clipped by 1 base and J by 5 bases; unmatched bases: 4.

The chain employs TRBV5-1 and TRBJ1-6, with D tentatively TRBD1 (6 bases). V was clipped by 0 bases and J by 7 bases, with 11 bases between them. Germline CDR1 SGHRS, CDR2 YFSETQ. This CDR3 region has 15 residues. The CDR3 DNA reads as TGCGCCAGCAGCTTGGAAACAGGGCGGAATTCACCCCTCCACTTT. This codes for CASSLETGRNSPLHF.

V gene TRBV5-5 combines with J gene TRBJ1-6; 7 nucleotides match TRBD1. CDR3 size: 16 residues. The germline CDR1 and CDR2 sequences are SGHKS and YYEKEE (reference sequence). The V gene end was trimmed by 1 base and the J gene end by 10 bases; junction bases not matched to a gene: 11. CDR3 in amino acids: CASSLRLQGLWSPLHF. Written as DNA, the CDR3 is TGTGCCAGCAGCTTGAGGCTACAGGGGTTATGGTCACCCCTCCACTTT.

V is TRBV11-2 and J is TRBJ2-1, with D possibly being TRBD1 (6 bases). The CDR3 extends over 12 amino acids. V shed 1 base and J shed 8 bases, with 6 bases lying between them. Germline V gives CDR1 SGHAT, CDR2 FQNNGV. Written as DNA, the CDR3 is TGTGCCAGCAGCTTAGGGGGGCATGAGCAGTTCTTC. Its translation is CASSLGGHEQFF. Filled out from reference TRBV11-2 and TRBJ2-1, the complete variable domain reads EAGVAQSPRYKIIEKRQSVAFWCNPISGHATLYWYQQILGQGPKLLIQFQNNGVVDDSQLPKDRFSAERLKGVDSTLKIQPAKLEDSAVYLCASSLGGHEQFFGPGTRLTVL.

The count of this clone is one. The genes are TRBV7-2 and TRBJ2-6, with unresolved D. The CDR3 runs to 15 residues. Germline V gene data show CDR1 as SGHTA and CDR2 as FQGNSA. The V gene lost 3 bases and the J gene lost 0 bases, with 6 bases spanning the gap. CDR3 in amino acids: CASSFSVSGANVLTF. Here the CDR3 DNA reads TGTGCCAGCAGCTTCAGTGTCTCTGGGGCCAACGTCCTGACTTTC.

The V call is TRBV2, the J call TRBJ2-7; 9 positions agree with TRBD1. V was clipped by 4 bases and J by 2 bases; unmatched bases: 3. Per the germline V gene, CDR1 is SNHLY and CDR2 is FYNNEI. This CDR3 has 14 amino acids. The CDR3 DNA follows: TGTGCCAGCAGTGGGAGGACAGGGGCCTACGAGCAGTACGTC. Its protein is CASSGRTGAYEQYV.

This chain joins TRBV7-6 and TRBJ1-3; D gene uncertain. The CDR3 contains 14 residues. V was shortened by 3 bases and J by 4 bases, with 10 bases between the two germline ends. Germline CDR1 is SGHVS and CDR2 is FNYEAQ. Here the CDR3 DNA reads TGTGCCAGCAGCTTGTCACAGTTAGGAAACACCATATATTTT. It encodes CASSLSQLGNTIYF.

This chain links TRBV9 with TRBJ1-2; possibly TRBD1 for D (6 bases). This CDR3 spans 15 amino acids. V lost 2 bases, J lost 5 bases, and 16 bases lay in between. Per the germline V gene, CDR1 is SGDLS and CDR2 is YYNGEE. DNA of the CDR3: TGTGCCAGCAGCGTGAGCAGGGGAGAAGGATATGGCTACACCTTC. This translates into CASSVSRGEGYGYTF.

CDR3 sequence (DNA): TGTGCCAGCCACTATTTTAGCTCCTACGAGCAGTACGTC. Its translation is CASHYFSSYEQYV. The gene calls are TRBV2 and TRBJ2-7; D unclear. Trimming stripped 8 bases from V and 0 bases from J, with 11 bases between. Germline V gives CDR1 SNHLY, CDR2 FYNNEI. This CDR3 has 13 residues.

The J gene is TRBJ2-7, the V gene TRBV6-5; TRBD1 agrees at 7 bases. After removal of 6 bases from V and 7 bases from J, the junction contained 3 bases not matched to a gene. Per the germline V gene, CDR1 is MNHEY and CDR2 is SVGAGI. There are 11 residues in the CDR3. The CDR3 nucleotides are TGTGCCAGCAGCTGGACAGGAGAGCAGTACTTC. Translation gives CASSWTGEQYF.

The CDR3 spells CASSHYIRGNTRGANVLTF. The DNA of the CDR3 is TGTGCCAGCAGCCATTATATTAGGGGAAATACGAGGGGGGCCAACGTCCTGACTTTC. V is TRBV14 and J is TRBJ2-6; TRBD1 is a possible D gene (5 bases). V lost 3 bases and J lost 4, with 22 bases in between. This CDR3 is 19 amino acids long. Germline V lookup: CDR1 SGHDN, CDR2 FVKESK. Together with reference TRBV14 and TRBJ2-6, the CDR3 gives the full variable domain: EAGVTQFPSHSVIEKGQTVTLRCDPISGHDNLYWYRRVMGKEIKFLLHFVKESKQDESGMPNNRFLAERTGGTYSTLKVQPAELEDSGVYFCASSHYIRGNTRGANVLTFGAGSRLTVL.

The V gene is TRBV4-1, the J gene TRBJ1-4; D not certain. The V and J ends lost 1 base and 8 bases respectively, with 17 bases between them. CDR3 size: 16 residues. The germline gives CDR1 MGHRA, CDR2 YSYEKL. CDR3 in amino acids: CASSQGPRRPGEKLFF. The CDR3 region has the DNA TGCGCCAGCAGCCAAGGCCCCCGCAGGCCGGGGGAAAAACTGTTTTTT.

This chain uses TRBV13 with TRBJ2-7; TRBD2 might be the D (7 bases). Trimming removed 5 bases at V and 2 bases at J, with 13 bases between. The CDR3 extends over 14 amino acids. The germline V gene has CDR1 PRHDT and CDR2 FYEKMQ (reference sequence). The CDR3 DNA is TGTGCCAGCAGCAATAGGGGGGGACCCTACGAGCAGTACTTC. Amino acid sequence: CASSNRGGPYEQYF.

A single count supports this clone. The DNA of the CDR3 is TGTGCCAGCAGCTTACAGGGGTCGAACACTGAAGCTTTCTTT. Translated: CASSLQGSNTEAFF. The genes are TRBV7-2 and TRBJ1-1, with D possibly being TRBD1 (6 bases). The germline V gene encodes CDR1 SGHTA and CDR2 FQGNSA. V was trimmed by 2 bases and J by 1 base, leaving 8 bases between them. There are 14 residues in the CDR3. The full variable domain, in which reference TRBV7-2 and TRBJ1-1 provide the parts outside the CDR3, is GAGVSQSPSNKVTEKGKDVELRCDPISGHTALYWYRQSLGQGLEFLIYFQGNSAPDKSGLPSDRFSAERTGGSVSTLTIQRTQQEDSAVYLCASSLQGSNTEAFFGQGTRLTVV.

Here the CDR3 DNA reads TGTGCCAGCAGCTTAGGCAGGGGAAACAACAATGAGCAGTTCTTC. Residues: CASSLGRGNNNEQFF. The V call is TRBV7-2, the J call TRBJ2-1; a weak D match, TRBD1 (6 bases). Germline CDR1 is SGHTA and CDR2 is FQGNSA. The length of the CDR3 is 15 residues. Trimming shortened V by 1 base and J by 5 bases, and 12 bases separated the two germline ends. Full variable domain (remainder filled in from reference TRBV7-2 and TRBJ2-1): GAGVSQSPSNKVTEKGKDVELRCDPISGHTALYWYRQSLGQGLEFLIYFQGNSAPDKSGLPSDRFSAERTGGSVSTLTIQRTQQEDSAVYLCASSLGRGNNNEQFFGPGTRLTVL.

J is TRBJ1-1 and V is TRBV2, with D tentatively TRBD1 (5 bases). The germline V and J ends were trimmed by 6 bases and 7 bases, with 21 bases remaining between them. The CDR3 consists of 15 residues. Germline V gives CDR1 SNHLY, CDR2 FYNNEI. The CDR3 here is CASRRGFLLGGEAFF. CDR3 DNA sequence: TGTGCCAGCAGGCGGGGTTTCCTCTTGGGGGGTGAAGCTTTCTTT.

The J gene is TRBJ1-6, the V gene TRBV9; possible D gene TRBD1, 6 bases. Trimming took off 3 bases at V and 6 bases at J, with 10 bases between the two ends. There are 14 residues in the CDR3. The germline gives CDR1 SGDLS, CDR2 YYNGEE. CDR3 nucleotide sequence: TGTGCCAGCAGCGCAACAGGGAGTAATTCACCCCTCCACTTT. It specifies CASSATGSNSPLHF.

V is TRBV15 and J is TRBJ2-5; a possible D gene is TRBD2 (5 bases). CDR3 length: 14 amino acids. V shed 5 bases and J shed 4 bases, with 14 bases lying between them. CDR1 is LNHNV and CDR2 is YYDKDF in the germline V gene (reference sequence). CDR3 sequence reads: CATSPTGGGETQYF. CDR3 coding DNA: TGTGCCACCAGCCCTACCGGAGGAGGAGAGACCCAGTACTTC.

The CDR3 here is CASSRSGTGKEKLFF. DNA of the CDR3: TGTGCCAGCAGCAGATCCGGGACAGGGAAAGAAAAACTGTTTTTT. This chain connects TRBV11-2 to TRBJ1-4; 9 bases are a match to TRBD1. The trim removed 5 bases at V and 8 bases at J, leaving 9 bases unmatched. CDR3 length: 15 residues. Germline CDR1 is SGHAT and CDR2 is FQNNGV.

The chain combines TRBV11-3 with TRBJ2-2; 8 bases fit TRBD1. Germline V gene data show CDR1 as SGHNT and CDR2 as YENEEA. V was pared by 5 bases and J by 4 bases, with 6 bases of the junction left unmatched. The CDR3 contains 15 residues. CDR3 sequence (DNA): TGTGCCAGCAGCCCCTGGACAGGGAGCACCGGGGAGCTGTTTTTT. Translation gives CASSPWTGSTGELFF.

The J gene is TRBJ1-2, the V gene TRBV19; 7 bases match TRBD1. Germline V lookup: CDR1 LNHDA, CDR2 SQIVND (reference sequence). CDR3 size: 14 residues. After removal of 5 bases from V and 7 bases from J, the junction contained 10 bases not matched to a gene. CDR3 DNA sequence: TGTGCCAGTAGTCCGACAGGGAGCAGTGGTGGCTACACCTTC. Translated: CASSPTGSSGGYTF.

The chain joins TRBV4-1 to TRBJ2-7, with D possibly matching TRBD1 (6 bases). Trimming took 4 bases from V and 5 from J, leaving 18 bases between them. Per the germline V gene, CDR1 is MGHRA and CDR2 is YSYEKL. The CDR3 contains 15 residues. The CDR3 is CASSPQGNGWDEQYV. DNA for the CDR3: TGCGCCAGCAGCCCCCAGGGGAACGGTTGGGACGAGCAGTACGTC.

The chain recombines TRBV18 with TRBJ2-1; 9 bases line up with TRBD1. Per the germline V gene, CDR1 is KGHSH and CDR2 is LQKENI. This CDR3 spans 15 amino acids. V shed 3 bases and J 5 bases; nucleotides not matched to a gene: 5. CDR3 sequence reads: CASSPTGGANNEQFF. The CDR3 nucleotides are TGTGCCAGCTCACCTACAGGGGGCGCGAACAATGAGCAGTTCTTC.

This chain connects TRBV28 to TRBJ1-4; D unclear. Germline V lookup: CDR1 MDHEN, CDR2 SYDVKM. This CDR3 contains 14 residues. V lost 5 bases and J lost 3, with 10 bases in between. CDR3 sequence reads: CASSRVAANEKLFF. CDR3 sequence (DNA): TGTGCCAGCAGTCGGGTTGCCGCTAATGAAAAACTGTTTTTT.